The 29 T cell receptor beta chains in this list originate from one sample, sequenced in a study of synovial regulatory T cells in juvenile arthritis. Here immunoSEQ multiplex PCR was the method, and the copy in TCRdb shows in-frame clones only, minus some. The listing contains 2,100 or so clones. Synovial fluid was collected with matched peripheral blood from each patient with active arthritis. The sample was Treg cells from the synovium. The receptors stem from a donor under 30 with juvenile idiopathic arthritis.

This clone is medium-sized (0.01 to 0.1%) by frequency. CDR3 sequence: CASSLDIQPYEQYF. J is TRBJ2-7 and V is TRBV5-4; TCRdb calls TRBD1, which cannot be checked without DNA. The V gene's germline CDR1 is SGHNT and CDR2 YYREEE (reference sequence). This CDR3 has 14 amino acids. No DNA sequence was recorded. The full variable domain, completed using reference TRBV5-4 and TRBJ2-7, is ETGVTQSPTHLIKTRGQQVTLRCSSQSGHNTVSWYQQALGQGPQFIFQYYREEENGRGNFPPRFSGLQFPNYSSELNVNALELDDSALYLCASSLDIQPYEQYFGPGTRLTVT.

In terms of frequency, this clone is medium-sized. The chain carries TRBV25-1 and TRBJ2-2; TCRdb outputs TRBD2, but without DNA this stays unchecked. The length of the CDR3 is 15 residues. No nucleotide data were recorded. Germline CDR1 and CDR2: MGHDK and SYGVNS. CDR3 loop: CASGRTSDGTGELFF.

This clone shows up as medium-sized by frequency. The chain is built from TRBV5-6 and TRBJ1-3. CDR1 and CDR2 from the germline V gene are SGHDT and YYEEEE. The CDR3 contains 15 residues. No DNA has been recorded. The chain's CDR3 is CASSLREPSGNTIYF.

By frequency, this clone is medium-sized (0.01 to 0.1%). V is TRBV25-1 and J is TRBJ2-4. Germline lookup yields CDR1 MGHDK and CDR2 SYGVNS. The CDR3 consists of 14 residues. Only the protein is on record. CDR3 region: CASSGGGPKNIQYF. The complete variable domain, with remaining parts taken from reference TRBV25-1 and TRBJ2-4, reads EADIYQTPRYLVIGTGKKITLECSQTMGHDKMYWYQQDPGMELHLIHYSYGVNSTEKGDLSSESTVSRIRTEHFPLTLESARPSHTSQYLCASSGGGPKNIQYFGAGTRLSVL.

By frequency, this clone is medium-sized. The V and J genes are TRBV5-8 and TRBJ2-3; TCRdb selects TRBD1, and the lack of DNA leaves this call unchecked. The CDR3 loop spans 16 amino acids. No DNA accompanies this entry. From germline, CDR1 is SGHTS and CDR2 YDEGEE. The CDR3 sequence: CASSLGLTGTWDTQYF.

This clone counts as medium-sized by frequency. V usage is TRBV27 and J usage is TRBJ2-7; the TCRdb D gene call, TRBD2, has no DNA to confirm it. Germline assignment: CDR1 MNHEY and CDR2 SMNVEV (reference sequence). The CDR3 covers 14 residues. DNA is not on record. The CDR3 is CASSPYSRSHEQYF.

This clone is identified as medium-sized from frequency. This sequence joins TRBV7-4 and TRBJ2-7; TCRdb lists TRBD1, though no DNA is available to test this call. This CDR3 spans 12 amino acids. The entry carries no DNA sequence. Germline-derived CDR1 and CDR2 are SGHVT and SQSDAQ. CDR3 amino acids: CASSYRDYEQYF.

This clone registers medium-sized by frequency. The chain uses TRBV2 and TRBJ1-3; TCRdb's D gene call, TRBD1, goes unchecked for lack of DNA. The CDR3 has 16 amino acids. No DNA has been recorded. Looked up from germline, CDR1 is SNHLY and CDR2 is FYNNEI. CDR3 in amino acids: CASSLNSGASGNTIYF.

This clone is called medium-sized (0.01 to 0.1%) based on its frequency. The J gene is TRBJ2-5, the V gene TRBV19; TCRdb reports TRBD1, a call that lacks DNA to check it against. The germline V gene encodes CDR1 LNHDA and CDR2 SQIVND (reference sequence). The CDR3 totals 15 residues. Only the protein is available. The CDR3 here is CASSIGDREGETQYF. The full variable domain, completed using reference TRBV19 and TRBJ2-5, is DGGITQSPKYLFRKEGQNVTLSCEQNLNHDAMYWYRQDPGQGLRLIYYSQIVNDFQKGDIAEGYSVSREKKESFPLTVTSAQKNPTAFYLCASSIGDREGETQYFGPGTRLLVL.

Its frequency marks this clone as medium-sized. The rearrangement uses TRBV23-1 and TRBJ2-1; no DNA is available, so the TRBD1 call from TCRdb remains unchecked. TRBV23-1 is flagged as an ORF with uncertain function. This CDR3 spans 24 amino acids. The DNA is not on file. CDR3 sequence: CASSQSVQIWLGQGAQSSYNEQFF.

By frequency, this clone is medium-sized (0.01 to 0.1%). This rearrangement joins TRBV20-1 to TRBJ1-1. Germline CDR1 is DFQATT and CDR2 is SNEGSKA (reference sequence). The CDR3 has 11 amino acids. The DNA sequence is not available. The CDR3 is CSAEWNTEAFF.

Measured by frequency, this clone is medium-sized (0.01 to 0.1%). The chain couples TRBV6-6 to TRBJ1-2. The germline V gene encodes CDR1 MNHNY and CDR2 SVGAGI (reference sequence). The CDR3 length is 11 residues. The record lacks a DNA sequence. The CDR3 region is CASSGGEGYTF.

Its frequency marks this clone as medium-sized (0.01 to 0.1%). CDR3 loop: CSVGRGDEQYF. The chain carries TRBV29-1 and TRBJ2-7. Germline CDR1 reads SQVTM; CDR2 reads ANQGSEA. This CDR3 has 11 amino acids. The entry carries no DNA sequence.

This clone is labeled medium-sized based on frequency. The chain links TRBV18 to TRBJ2-7. There are 13 residues in the CDR3. Only the protein is on record. Germline-derived CDR1 and CDR2 are KGHSH and LQKENI. The CDR3 loop is CASSPGKAYEQYF.

In terms of frequency, this clone is medium-sized (0.01 to 0.1%). J is TRBJ1-1 and V is TRBV6-5. This CDR3 is 14 amino acids long. No coding sequence is recorded. Germline V CDR1 and CDR2: MNHEY, SVGAGI. This CDR3 is CASLERSWRSEAFF.

By frequency, this clone registers medium-sized. V and J are TRBV29-1 and TRBJ1-4. Germline-derived CDR1 and CDR2 are SQVTM and ANQGSEA. The CDR3 loop spans 16 amino acids. The protein alone is recorded here. This chain's CDR3 is CSVAFLLGAGGEKLFF.

This clone registers medium-sized by frequency. The V and J genes are TRBV10-1 and TRBJ2-5; TCRdb returns TRBD1, unconfirmable since there is no DNA. Germline-derived CDR1 and CDR2 are WNHNN and SYGVQD (reference sequence). The CDR3 extends over 16 amino acids. The protein alone is recorded here. CDR3 residues: CASSESTPGNLGTQYF.

This clone is identified as medium-sized from frequency. The J gene is TRBJ2-1, the V gene TRBV6-5; lacking DNA, the TRBD2 call made by TCRdb goes unchecked. The CDR3 loop spans 15 amino acids. No coding sequence is recorded. Germline assignment: CDR1 MNHEY and CDR2 SVGAGI. CDR3 sequence reads: CASSLLAGGYNEQFF.

In terms of frequency, this clone is medium-sized. The chain couples TRBV25-1 to TRBJ1-2; TCRdb outputs TRBD1, but without DNA this stays unchecked. Per the germline V gene, CDR1 is MGHDK and CDR2 is SYGVNS. The CDR3 has 15 amino acids. The entry carries no DNA sequence. The CDR3 spells CASSGRDRGLYGYTF.

In terms of frequency, this clone is medium-sized. The chain employs TRBV28 and TRBJ2-7; TCRdb's D call of TRBD2 is untestable without DNA. The CDR3 is 14 residues long. There is no recorded DNA. Germline assignment: CDR1 MDHEN and CDR2 SYDVKM. CDR3 sequence reads: CASSLPGNPYEQYF.

By frequency, this clone registers medium-sized. The CDR3 sequence is CASSRKIIQGREAFF. The chain joins TRBV19 to TRBJ1-1; the D call of TRBD1 rests on TCRdb alone, since no DNA is present to check it. CDR3 length: 15 amino acids. The record lacks a DNA sequence. CDR1 LNHDA and CDR2 SQIVND come from the germline V gene (reference sequence).

This clone is medium-sized by frequency. The CDR3 loop is CASSLTGGHYGYTF. This chain joins TRBV5-1 and TRBJ1-2; TCRdb names TRBD1, which stays unverified in the absence of DNA. Germline-derived CDR1 and CDR2 are SGHRS and YFSETQ. There are 14 residues in the CDR3. DNA for this receptor is not on file. The full variable domain, completed using reference TRBV5-1 and TRBJ1-2, is KAGVTQTPRYLIKTRGQQVTLSCSPISGHRSVSWYQQTPGQGLQFLFEYFSETQRNKGNFPGRFSGRQFSNSRSEMNVSTLELGDSALYLCASSLTGGHYGYTFGSGTRLTVV.

This clone is classed as medium-sized (0.01 to 0.1%) by frequency. The CDR3 here is CASMVVGGELFF. The chain employs TRBV6-5 and TRBJ2-2. In germline, CDR1 is MNHEY, CDR2 SVGAGI. This CDR3 has 12 amino acids. There is no recorded DNA.

This clone ranks as medium-sized in terms of frequency. V is TRBV6-6 and J is TRBJ1-5; TCRdb reports TRBD1, a call that lacks DNA to check it against. CDR1 MNHNY and CDR2 SVGAGI come from the germline V gene (reference sequence). The CDR3 consists of 14 residues. No nucleotide data were recorded. The CDR3 region is CASRADRANQPQHF.

This clone is medium-sized (0.01 to 0.1%) by frequency. The V call is TRBV6-6, the J call TRBJ2-6. CDR1 is MNHNY and CDR2 is SVGAGI in the germline V gene (reference sequence). The CDR3 covers 15 residues. DNA for this receptor is not on file. This chain's CDR3 is CASSYSFSGANVLTF.

This clone shows up as medium-sized by frequency. The chain couples TRBV4-2 to TRBJ1-2; there is no DNA to check the TCRdb D call of TRBD1. Looked up from germline, CDR1 is LGHNA and CDR2 is YNFKEQ. The CDR3 spans 14 residues. No DNA has been recorded. The CDR3 protein is CASSQLDRVYGYTF.

This clone registers medium-sized by frequency. The chain links TRBV11-3 to TRBJ1-1; TCRdb proposes TRBD1, but this gene call is untestable without DNA. Germline assignment: CDR1 SGHNT and CDR2 YENEEA. CDR3 length equals 13 residues. The record lacks a DNA sequence. CDR3: CASSLEQYTEAFF.

This clone ranks as medium-sized in terms of frequency. The rearrangement joins TRBV6-5 to TRBJ2-7. The CDR3 extends over 14 amino acids. No DNA is recorded. Germline CDR1 reads MNHEY; CDR2 reads SVGAGI. This CDR3 reads CASSSDRTTYEQYF.

This clone shows up as medium-sized by frequency. V gene TRBV7-9 combines with J gene TRBJ2-1; TCRdb's D gene call, TRBD1, goes unchecked for lack of DNA. The CDR3 covers 15 residues. The nucleotide record is missing. Germline V gene sequence: CDR1 SEHNR, CDR2 FQNEAQ (reference sequence). CDR3 protein: CASSPTGSPYNEQFF.